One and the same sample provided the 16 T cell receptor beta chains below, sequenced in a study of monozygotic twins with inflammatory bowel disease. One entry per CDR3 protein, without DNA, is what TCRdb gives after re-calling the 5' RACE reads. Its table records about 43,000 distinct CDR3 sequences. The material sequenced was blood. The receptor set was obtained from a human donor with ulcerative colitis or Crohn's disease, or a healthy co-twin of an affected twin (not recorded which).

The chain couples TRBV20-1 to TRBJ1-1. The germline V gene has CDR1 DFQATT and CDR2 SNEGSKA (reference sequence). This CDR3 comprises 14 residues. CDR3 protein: CSANRDIGDTEAFF.

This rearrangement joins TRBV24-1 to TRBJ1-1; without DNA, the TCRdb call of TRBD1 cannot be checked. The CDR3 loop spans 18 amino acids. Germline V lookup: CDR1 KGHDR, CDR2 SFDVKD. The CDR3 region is CATKRKTRDRGARTEAFF.

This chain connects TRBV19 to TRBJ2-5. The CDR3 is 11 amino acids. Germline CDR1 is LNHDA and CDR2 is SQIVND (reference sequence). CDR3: CASSTGETQYF.

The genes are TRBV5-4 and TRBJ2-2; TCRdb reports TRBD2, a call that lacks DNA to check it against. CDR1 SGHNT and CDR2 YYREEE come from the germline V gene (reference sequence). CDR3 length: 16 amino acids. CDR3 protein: CASSPFSGGATGELFF.

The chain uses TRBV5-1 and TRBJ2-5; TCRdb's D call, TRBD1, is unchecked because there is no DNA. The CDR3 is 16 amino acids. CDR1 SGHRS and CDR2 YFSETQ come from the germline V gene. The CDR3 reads CASSPSVRDYQETQYF.

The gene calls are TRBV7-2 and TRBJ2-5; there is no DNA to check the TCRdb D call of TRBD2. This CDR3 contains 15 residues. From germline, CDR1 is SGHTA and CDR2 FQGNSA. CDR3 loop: CASSPRTSGARTQYF.

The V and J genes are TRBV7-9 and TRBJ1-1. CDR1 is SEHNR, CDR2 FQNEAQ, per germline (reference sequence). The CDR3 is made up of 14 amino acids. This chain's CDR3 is CASSLAMVGPEAFF.

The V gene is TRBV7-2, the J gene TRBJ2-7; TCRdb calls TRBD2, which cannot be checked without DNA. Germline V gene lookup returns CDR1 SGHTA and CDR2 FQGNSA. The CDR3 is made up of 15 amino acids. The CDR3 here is CASSAGYSKSYEQYF.

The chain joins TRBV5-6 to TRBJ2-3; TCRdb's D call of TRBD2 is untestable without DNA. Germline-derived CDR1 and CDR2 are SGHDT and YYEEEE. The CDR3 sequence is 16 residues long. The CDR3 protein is CASSSPGLSRTDTQYF.

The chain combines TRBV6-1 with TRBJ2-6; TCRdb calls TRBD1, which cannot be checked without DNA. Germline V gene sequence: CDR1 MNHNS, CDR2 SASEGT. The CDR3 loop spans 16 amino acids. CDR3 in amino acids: CASRKLWGPGANVLTF.

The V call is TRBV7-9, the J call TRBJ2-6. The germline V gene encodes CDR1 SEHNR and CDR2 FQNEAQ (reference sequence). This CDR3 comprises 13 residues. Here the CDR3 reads CASSLKGANVLTF.

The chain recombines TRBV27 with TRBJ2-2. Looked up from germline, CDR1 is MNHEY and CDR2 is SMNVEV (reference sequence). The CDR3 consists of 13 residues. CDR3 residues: CASSLSGPGELFF.

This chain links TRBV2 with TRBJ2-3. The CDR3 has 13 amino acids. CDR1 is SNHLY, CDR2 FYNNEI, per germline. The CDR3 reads CASSVAGTDTQYF.

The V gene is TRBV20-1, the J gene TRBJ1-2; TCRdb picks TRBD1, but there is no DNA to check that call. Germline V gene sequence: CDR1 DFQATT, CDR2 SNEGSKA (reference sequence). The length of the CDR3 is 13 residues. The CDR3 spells CSASRTGDYGYTF.

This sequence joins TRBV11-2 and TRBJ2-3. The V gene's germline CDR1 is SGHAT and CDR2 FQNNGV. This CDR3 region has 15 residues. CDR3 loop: CASSAVVGSSGTQYF.

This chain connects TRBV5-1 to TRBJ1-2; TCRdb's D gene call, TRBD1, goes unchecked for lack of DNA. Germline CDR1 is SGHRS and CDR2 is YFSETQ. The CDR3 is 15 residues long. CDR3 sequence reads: CASSLEFWGEDGYTF.